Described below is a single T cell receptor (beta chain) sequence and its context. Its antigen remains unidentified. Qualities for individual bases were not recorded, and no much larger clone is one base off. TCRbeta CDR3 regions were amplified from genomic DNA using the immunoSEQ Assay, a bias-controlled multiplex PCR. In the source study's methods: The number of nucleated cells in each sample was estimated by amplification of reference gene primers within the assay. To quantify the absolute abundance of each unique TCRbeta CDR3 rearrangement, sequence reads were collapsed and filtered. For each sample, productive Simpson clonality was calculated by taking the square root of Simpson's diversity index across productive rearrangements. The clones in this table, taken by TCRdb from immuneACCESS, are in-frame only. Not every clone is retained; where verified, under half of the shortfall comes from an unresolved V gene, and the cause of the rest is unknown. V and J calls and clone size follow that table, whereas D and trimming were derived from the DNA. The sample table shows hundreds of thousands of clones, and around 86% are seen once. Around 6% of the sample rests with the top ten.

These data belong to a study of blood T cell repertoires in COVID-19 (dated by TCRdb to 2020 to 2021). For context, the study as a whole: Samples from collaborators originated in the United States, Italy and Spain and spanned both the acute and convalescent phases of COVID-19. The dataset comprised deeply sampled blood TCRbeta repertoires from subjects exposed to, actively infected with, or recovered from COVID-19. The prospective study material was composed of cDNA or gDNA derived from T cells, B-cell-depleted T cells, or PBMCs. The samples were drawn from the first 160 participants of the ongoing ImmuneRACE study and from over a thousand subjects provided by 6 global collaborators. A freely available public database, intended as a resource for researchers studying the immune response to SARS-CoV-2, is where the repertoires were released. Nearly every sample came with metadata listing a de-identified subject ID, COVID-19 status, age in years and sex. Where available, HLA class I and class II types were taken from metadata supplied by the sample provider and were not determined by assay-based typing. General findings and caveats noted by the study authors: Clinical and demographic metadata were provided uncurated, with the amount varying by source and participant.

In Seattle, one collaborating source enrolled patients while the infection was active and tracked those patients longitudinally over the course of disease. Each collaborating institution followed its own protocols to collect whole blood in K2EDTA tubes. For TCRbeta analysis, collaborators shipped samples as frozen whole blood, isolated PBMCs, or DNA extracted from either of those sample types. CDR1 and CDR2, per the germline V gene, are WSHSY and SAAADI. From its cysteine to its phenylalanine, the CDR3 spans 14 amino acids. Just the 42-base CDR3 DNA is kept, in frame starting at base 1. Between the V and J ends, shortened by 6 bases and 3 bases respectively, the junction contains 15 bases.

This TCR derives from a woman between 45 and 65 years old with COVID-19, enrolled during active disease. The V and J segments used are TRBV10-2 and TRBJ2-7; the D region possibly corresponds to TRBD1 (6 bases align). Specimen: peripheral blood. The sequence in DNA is TGCGCCAGCAGGCTCGGGACAAACCTCTACGAGCAGTACTTC. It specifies CASRLGTNLYEQYF.